This entry lists 11 T cell receptor beta chains sequenced from one sample in a study of immune evolution from preneoplasia to lung adenocarcinoma. Sequencing used immunoSEQ multiplex PCR; TCRdb keeps in-frame clones, though not all of them. The table lists over 4,500 clones, roughly four fifths of them singletons. The specimen sequenced was FFPE minimally invasive lung adenocarcinoma tissue. Receptors were obtained from a person aged 55 to 79 with lung adenocarcinoma.

The V call is TRBV5-1, the J call TRBJ2-7, with D perhaps matching TRBD2 (6 bases). Germline CDR1 SGHRS, CDR2 YFSETQ. The CDR3 is made up of 15 amino acids. V was clipped by 0 bases and J by 5 bases, with 15 bases between them. CDR3 sequence: CASSLGPREDHEQYF. CDR3 nucleotides: TGCGCCAGCAGCTTGGGTCCCAGGGAGGACCACGAGCAGTACTTC.

The chain carries TRBV7-8 and TRBJ1-5; 7 nucleotides align to TRBD1. CDR3 length: 16 amino acids. Germline CDR1 and CDR2: SGHVS and FQNEAQ. V was pared by 2 bases and J by 2 bases, with 6 bases of the junction left unmatched. The CDR3 DNA is TGTGCCAGCAGCTTATACAGGGGCAGTGGCAATCAGCCCCAGCATTTT. Protein product: CASSLYRGSGNQPQHF.

This chain links TRBV10-3 with TRBJ1-5; no clear D. Trimming removed 4 bases at V and 2 bases at J, with 9 bases between. Germline CDR1 ENHRY, CDR2 SYGVKD. This CDR3 region has 14 residues. Here the CDR3 DNA reads TGTGCCATCAGTGCAACTGCCCGCAATCAGCCCCAGCATTTT. The encoded protein is CAISATARNQPQHF.

The rearrangement links TRBV18 to TRBJ1-1, with 8 bases identical to TRBD1. CDR3 size: 15 residues. From germline, CDR1 is KGHSH and CDR2 LQKENI. V shed 3 bases and J 5 bases; nucleotides not matched to a gene: 8. The DNA of the CDR3 is TGTGCCAGCTCACCGGAGACAGGGGTTGGGACTGAAGCTTTCTTT. Amino acids: CASSPETGVGTEAFF.

The chain is built from TRBV6-5 and TRBJ2-1; D possibly uses TRBD1 or TRBD2 (5 bases each). Looked up from germline, CDR1 is MNHEY and CDR2 is SVGAGI. The CDR3 has 15 residues. V was cut by 0 bases and J by 10 bases, with 16 bases left in between. DNA of the CDR3: TGTGCCAGCAGTTACTCCGGGACCACTCAGAGGGAGCAGTTCTTC. Its translation is CASSYSGTTQREQFF.

By share of the sample, this clone is large (0.1 to 1%). The sample has other DNA sequences that encode this CDR3 too. CDR3 in amino acids: CSAASNEQFF. As DNA, the CDR3 is TGCAGTGCTGCCTCCAATGAGCAGTTCTTC. V and J are TRBV20-1 and TRBJ2-1, with D uncertain. Germline CDR1 and CDR2: DFQATT and SNEGSKA (reference sequence). The CDR3 extends over 10 amino acids. Trimming removed 5 bases at V and 6 bases at J, with 5 bases between.

This clone was detected once. V usage is TRBV9 and J usage is TRBJ1-4; 8 bases fit TRBD1. There are 12 residues in the CDR3. V dropped 3 bases and J dropped 12; count of bases not matched to a gene: 4. Germline lookup yields CDR1 SGDLS and CDR2 YYNGEE. CDR3 sequence (DNA): TGTGCCAGCAGCGGCGGACAGGGACAACTGTTTTTT. It yields the protein CASSGGQGQLFF.

This clone has only a few counts. The J gene is TRBJ2-3, the V gene TRBV27; possibly TRBD2 for D (5 bases). The CDR3 is 15 residues long. Trimming shortened V by 3 bases and J by 0 bases, and 10 bases separated the two germline ends. Germline V lookup: CDR1 MNHEY, CDR2 SMNVEV (reference sequence). The CDR3 here is CASSFQRTSTDTQYF. CDR3 coding DNA: TGTGCCAGCAGTTTCCAACGGACTAGCACAGATACGCAGTATTTT.

The chain is built from TRBV6-5 and TRBJ1-1; D may be TRBD1 (6 bases). Germline assignment: CDR1 MNHEY and CDR2 SVGAGI. The CDR3 covers 16 residues. V lost 2 bases, J lost 4 bases, and 17 bases lay in between. The CDR3 region has the DNA TGTGCCAGCAGTTACCGTGTCTCTACAGGGATCACTGAAGCTTTCTTT. This codes for CASSYRVSTGITEAFF.

The gene calls are TRBV6-5 and TRBJ2-5; D is ambiguous. Germline values: CDR1 MNHEY, CDR2 SVGAGI. The CDR3 extends over 14 amino acids. The V end was cut by 2 bases, the J end by 1 base, with 8 bases between. This CDR3 is CASSYRAIQETQYF. In DNA, the CDR3 is TGTGCCAGCAGTTACAGGGCGATCCAAGAGACCCAGTACTTC.

The sample holds a few counts of this clone. The rearrangement joins TRBV18 to TRBJ2-2; 8 nucleotides line up with TRBD2. This CDR3 contains 16 residues. The V and J ends lost 4 bases and 3 bases, in that order; junction bases with no gene match: 7. Germline V CDR1 and CDR2: KGHSH, LQKENI. The CDR3 DNA is TGTGCCAGCTCACTCCCGGGTAGCGGGGACACCGGGGAGCTGTTTTTT. Its translation: CASSLPGSGDTGELFF.